This TCR beta chain was sequenced during a study of STAT3 mutations in large granular lymphocyte leukemia. Broader study findings: Every T-cell large granular lymphocyte leukemia patient had at least one immunodominant TCR beta clonotype. Sampling intervals varied between patients and samples.

About 40,000 productive templates were obtained per sample on average. Clones were read by immunoSEQ multiplex PCR, and TCRdb kept only the in-frame ones, dropping some. The table has around 15,000 clones, around 90% seen once. On this clone: What it recognizes is unknown.

Germline V lookup: CDR1 MNHEY, CDR2 SVGAGI. The CDR3 is 13 amino acids. Between the trimmed V and J ends, which lost 6 bases and 2 bases, there was a span of 9 bases. The sequencing sample was made of peripheral blood mononuclear cells. The genes are TRBV6-5 and TRBJ2-3, with TRBD2 as a possible D gene (6 bases). This receptor was obtained from a woman in her forties or fifties with T-cell large granular lymphocyte leukemia. Some clones in this sample may be carry-over from other donors' samples. CDR3 sequence (DNA): TGTGCCAGCAGAAGGGACTTCACAGATACGCAGTATTTT. Translating it yields CASRRDFTDTQYF.